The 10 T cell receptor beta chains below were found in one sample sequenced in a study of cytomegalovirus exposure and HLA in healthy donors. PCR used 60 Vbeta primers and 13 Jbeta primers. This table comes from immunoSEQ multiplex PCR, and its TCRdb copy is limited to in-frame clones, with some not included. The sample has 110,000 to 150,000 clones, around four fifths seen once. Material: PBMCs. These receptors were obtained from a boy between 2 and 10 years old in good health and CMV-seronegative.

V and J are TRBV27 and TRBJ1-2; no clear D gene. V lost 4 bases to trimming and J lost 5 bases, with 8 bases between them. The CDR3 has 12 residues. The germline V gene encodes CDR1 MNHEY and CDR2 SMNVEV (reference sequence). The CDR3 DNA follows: TGTGCCAGCAGTTCGACATCTTATGGCTACACCTTC. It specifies CASSSTSYGYTF.

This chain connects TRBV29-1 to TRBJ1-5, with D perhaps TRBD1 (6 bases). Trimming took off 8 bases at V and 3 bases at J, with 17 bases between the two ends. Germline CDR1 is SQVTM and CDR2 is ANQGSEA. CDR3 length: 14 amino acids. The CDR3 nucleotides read TGCAGCATTAAACAGGGAATAGCCAATCAGCCCCAGCATTTT. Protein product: CSIKQGIANQPQHF.

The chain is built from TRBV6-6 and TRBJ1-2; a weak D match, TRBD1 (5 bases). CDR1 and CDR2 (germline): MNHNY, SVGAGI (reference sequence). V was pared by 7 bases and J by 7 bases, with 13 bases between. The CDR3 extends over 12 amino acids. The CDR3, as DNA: TGTGCCAGCACTTTCAGGGAGGGTGGCTACACCTTC. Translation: CASTFREGGYTF.

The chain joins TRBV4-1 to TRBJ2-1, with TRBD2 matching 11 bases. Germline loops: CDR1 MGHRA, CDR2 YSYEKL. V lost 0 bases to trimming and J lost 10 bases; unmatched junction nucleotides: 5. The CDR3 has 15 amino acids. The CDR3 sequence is CASSQDLASGREQFF. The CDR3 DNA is TGCGCCAGCAGCCAAGATCTGGCTAGCGGGAGGGAGCAGTTCTTC.

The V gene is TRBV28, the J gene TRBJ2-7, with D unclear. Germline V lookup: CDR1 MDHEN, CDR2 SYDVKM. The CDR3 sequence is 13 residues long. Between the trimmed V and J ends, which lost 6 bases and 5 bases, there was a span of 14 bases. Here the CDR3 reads CASRKQPTHEQYF. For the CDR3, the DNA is TGTGCCAGCAGGAAACAGCCGACCCACGAGCAGTACTTC.

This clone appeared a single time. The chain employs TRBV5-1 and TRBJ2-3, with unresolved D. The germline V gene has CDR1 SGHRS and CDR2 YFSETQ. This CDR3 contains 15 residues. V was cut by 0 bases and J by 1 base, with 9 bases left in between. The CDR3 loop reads CASSLAKSGTDTQYF. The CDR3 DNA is TGCGCCAGCAGCTTGGCAAAGAGTGGCACAGATACGCAGTATTTT.

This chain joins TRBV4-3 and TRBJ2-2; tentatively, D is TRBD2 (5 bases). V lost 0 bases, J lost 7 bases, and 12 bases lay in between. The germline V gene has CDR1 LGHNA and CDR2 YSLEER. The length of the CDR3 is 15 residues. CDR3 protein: CASSQEKLVFGELFF. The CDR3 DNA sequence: TGCGCCAGCAGCCAAGAGAAACTAGTATTCGGGGAGCTGTTTTTT.

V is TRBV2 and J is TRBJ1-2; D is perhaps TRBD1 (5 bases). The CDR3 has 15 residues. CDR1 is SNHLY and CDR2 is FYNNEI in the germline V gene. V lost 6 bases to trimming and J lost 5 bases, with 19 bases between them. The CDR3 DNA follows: TGTGCCAGCAGGGGAGGGGAGGTTGGATGGTATGGCTACACCTTC. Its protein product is CASRGGEVGWYGYTF.

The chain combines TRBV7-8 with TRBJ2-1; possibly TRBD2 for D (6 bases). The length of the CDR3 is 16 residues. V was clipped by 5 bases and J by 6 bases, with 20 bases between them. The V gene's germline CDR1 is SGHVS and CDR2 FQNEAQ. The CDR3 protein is CASSKSLSGVGNEQFF. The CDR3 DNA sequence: TGTGCCAGCAGCAAGTCCCTGTCGGGGGTAGGCAATGAGCAGTTCTTC.

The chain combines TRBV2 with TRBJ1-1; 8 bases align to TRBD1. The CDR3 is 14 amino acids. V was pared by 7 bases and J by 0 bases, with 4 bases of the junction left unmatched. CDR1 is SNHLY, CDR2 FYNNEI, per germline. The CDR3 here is CASTQDRVNTEAFF. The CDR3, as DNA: TGTGCCAGCACGCAGGACAGGGTGAACACTGAAGCTTTCTTT.